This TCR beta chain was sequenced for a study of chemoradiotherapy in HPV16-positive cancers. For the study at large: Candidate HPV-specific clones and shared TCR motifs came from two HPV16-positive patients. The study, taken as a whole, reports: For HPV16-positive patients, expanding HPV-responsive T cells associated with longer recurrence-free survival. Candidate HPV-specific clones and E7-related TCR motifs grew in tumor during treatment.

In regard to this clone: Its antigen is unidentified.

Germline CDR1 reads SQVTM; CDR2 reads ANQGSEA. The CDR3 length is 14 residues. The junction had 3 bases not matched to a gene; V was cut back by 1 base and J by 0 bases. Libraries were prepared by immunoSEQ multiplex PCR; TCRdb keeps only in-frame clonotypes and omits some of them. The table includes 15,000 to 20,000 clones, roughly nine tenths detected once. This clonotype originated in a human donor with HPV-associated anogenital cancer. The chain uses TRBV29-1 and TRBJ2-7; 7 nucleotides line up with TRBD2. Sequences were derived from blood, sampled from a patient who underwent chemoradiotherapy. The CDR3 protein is CSVEGEGNSYEQYF. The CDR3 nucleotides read TGCAGCGTTGAAGGGGAGGGTAACTCCTACGAGCAGTACTTC.